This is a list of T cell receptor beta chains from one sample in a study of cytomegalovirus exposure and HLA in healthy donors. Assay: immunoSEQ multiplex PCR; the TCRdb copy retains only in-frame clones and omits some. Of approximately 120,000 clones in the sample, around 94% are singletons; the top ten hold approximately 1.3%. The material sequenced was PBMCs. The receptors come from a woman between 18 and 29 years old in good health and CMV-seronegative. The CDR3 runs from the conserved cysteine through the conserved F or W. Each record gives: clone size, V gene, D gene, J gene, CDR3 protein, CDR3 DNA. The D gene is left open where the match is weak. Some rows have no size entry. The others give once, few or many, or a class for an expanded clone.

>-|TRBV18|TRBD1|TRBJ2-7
CASSLGQGDPHEQYF
TGTGCCAGCTCACTCGGACAGGGGGACCCCCACGAGCAGTACTTC
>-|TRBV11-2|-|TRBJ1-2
CASSLEAHLANYGYTF
TGTGCCAGCAGCTTAGAAGCCCACCTAGCTAACTATGGCTACACCTTC
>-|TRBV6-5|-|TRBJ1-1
CASSSHIVGGTEAFF
TGTGCCAGCAGTTCCCACATCGTCGGGGGAACTGAAGCTTTCTTT
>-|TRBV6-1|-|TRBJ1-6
CASGTIPNSPLHF
TGTGCCAGCGGGACTATCCCTAATTCACCCCTCCACTTT
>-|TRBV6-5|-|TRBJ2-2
CASSGLPNTGELFF
TGTGCCAGCAGTGGCCTTCCGAACACCGGGGAGCTGTTTTTT
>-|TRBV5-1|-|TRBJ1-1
CASSLSRGNTEAFF
TGCGCCAGCAGCTTGTCTAGGGGGAACACTGAAGCTTTCTTT
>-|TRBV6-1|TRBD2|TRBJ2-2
CASSGQAGDTGELFF
TGTGCCAGCAGTGGGCAAGCGGGAGACACCGGGGAGCTGTTTTTT
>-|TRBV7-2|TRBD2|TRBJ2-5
CASSWGGFQETQYF
TGTGCCAGCAGCTGGGGGGGGTTTCAAGAGACCCAGTACTTC
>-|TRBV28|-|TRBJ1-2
CASSLGGGRLSYGYTF
TGTGCCAGCAGCTTGGGGGGGGGACGACTCTCCTATGGCTACACCTTC
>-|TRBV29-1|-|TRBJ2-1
CSGAGYVVYNEQFF
TGCAGCGGTGCAGGGTATGTAGTATACAATGAGCAGTTCTTC
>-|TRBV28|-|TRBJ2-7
CASSLRDFSYEQYF
TGTGCCAGCAGTTTAAGGGACTTCTCCTACGAGCAGTACTTC
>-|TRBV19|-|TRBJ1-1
CASSIVTRDGLRPEAFF
TGTGCCAGTAGTATAGTAACCCGCGACGGGTTGAGACCTGAAGCTTTCTTT
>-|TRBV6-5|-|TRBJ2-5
CASSYSSRVLYF
TGTGCCAGCAGTTACTCGAGCAGGGTTCTGTACTTC
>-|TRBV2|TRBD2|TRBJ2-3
CASQLAGPTDTQYF
TGTGCCAGCCAGCTAGCGGGGCCCACAGATACGCAGTATTTT
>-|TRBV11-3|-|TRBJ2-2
CASSPPTGELFF
TGTGCCAGCAGCCCCCCTACCGGGGAGCTGTTTTTT
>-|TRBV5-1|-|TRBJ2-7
CASSLTQGSYEQYF
TGCGCCAGCAGCTTAACACAGGGCTCCTACGAGCAGTACTTC
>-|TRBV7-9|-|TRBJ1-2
CASSLDSFYGYTF
TGTGCCAGCAGCCTCGACAGCTTCTATGGCTACACCTTC
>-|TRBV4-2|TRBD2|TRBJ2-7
CASSSHSGRAGYEQYF
TGTGCCAGCAGCTCCCATAGCGGGAGGGCCGGTTACGAGCAGTACTTC
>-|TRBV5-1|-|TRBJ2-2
CASSLVAGLYTGELFF
TGCGCCAGCAGCTTGGTCGCCGGACTATACACCGGGGAGCTGTTTTTT
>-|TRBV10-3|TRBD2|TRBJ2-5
CAITPSGEETQYF
TGTGCCATCACACCTAGCGGGGAAGAGACCCAGTACTTC
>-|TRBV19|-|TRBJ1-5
CASSMIGAYSNQPQHF
TGTGCCAGTAGTATGATCGGAGCGTATAGCAATCAGCCCCAGCATTTT
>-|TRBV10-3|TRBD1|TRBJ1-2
CAVGQGSGYTF
TGTGCCGTGGGACAGGGGAGCGGCTACACCTTC
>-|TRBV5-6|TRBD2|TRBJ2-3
CASSLGLGLATDTQYF
TGTGCCAGCAGCTTGGGGCTGGGACTAGCAACAGATACGCAGTATTTT
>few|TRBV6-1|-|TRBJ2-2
CAAQKLAGELFF
TGTGCCGCCCAAAAATTAGCCGGGGAGCTGTTTTTT
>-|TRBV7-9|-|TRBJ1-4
CASSLDQGRNEKLFF
TGTGCCAGCAGCTTAGATCAGGGTCGAAATGAAAAACTGTTTTTT
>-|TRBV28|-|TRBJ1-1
CASSFGTYTEAFF
TGTGCCAGCAGTTTTGGCACCTACACTGAAGCTTTCTTT
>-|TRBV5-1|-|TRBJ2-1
CASSTLAEGYNEQFF
TGCGCCAGCAGCACCTTAGCGGAAGGCTACAATGAGCAGTTCTTC
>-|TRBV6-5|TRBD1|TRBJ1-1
CASSSVDRVNTEAFF
TGTGCCAGCAGTTCCGTAGACAGGGTGAACACTGAAGCTTTCTTT
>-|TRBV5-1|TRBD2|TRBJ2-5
CASSLAVSGRETQYF
TGCGCCAGCAGCTTGGCGGTTAGCGGGAGAGAGACCCAGTACTTC
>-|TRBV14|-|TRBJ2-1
CASSQVWGAYNEQFF
TGTGCCAGCAGCCAAGTCTGGGGGGCCTACAATGAGCAGTTCTTC
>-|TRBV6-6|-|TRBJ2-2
CASGRGRGEAGELFF
TGTGCCAGCGGCCGTGGCAGGGGGGAGGCCGGGGAGCTGTTTTTT
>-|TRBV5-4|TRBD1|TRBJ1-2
CASSTRQGARDYYGYTF
TGTGCCAGCAGCACCAGACAGGGGGCACGGGACTACTATGGCTACACCTTC
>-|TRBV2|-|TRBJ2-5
CASRTLGGAETQYF
TGTGCCAGCAGAACCTTGGGGGGGGCTGAGACCCAGTACTTC
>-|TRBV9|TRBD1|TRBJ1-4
CASSEQGQGEKLFF
TGTGCCAGCAGCGAGCAGGGACAGGGTGAAAAACTGTTTTTT
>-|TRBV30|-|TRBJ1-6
CAWSRDNNSPLHF
TGTGCCTGGAGCCGGGACAATAATTCACCCCTCCACTTT
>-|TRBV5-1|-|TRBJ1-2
CASSLVGDTIYGYTF
TGCGCCAGCAGCTTGGTAGGGGACACGATCTATGGCTACACCTTC
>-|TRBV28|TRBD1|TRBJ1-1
CASSFAGQGIKAFF
TGTGCCAGCAGTTTTGCAGGACAGGGGATAAAAGCTTTCTTT
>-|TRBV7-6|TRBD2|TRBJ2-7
CASSLADPAGGLDEQYF
TGTGCCAGCAGCTTAGCCGATCCAGCGGGAGGTTTAGACGAGCAGTACTTC
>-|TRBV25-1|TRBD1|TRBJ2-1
CASSPSVDRGSYNEQFF
TGTGCCAGCAGTCCCTCAGTGGACAGGGGGTCTTACAATGAGCAGTTCTTC
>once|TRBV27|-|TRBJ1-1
CASSVRAYTEAFF
TGTGCCAGCAGCGTCAGGGCCTACACTGAAGCTTTCTTT